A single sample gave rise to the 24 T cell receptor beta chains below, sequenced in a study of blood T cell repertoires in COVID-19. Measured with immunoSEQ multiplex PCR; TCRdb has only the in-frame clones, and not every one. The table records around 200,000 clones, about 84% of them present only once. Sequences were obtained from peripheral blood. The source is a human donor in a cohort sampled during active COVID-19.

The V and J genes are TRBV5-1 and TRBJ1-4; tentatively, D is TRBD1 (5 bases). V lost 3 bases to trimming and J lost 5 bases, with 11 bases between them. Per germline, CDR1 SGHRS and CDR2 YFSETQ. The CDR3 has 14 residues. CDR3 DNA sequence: TGCGCCAGCAGCTCGACAGATCAAAATGAAAAACTGTTTTTT. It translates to CASSSTDQNEKLFF.

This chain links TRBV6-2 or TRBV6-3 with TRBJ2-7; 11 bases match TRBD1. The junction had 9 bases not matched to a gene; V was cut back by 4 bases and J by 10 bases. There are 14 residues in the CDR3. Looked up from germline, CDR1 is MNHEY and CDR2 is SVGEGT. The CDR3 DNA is TGTGCCAGCAGTTCATCCGGGACAGGGGGGTCTCAGTACTTC. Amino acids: CASSSSGTGGSQYF.

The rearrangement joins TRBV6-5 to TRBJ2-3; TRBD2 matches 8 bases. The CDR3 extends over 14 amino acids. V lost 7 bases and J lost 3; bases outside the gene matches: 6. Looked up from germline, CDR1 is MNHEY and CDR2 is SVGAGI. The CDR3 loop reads CASTRKRETDTQYF. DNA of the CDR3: TGTGCCAGCACCAGAAAGCGGGAGACAGATACGCAGTATTTT.

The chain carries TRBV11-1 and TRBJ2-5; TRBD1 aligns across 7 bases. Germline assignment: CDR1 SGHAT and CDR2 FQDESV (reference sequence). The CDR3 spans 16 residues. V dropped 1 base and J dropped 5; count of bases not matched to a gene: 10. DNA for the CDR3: TGTGCCAGCAGCTTAGAATCGAGGGGGCCGGGGGAGACCCAGTACTTC. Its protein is CASSLESRGPGETQYF.

The CDR3 nucleotides are TGTGCCAGCAGCCAAGGACAGAAGAACACTGAAGCTTTCTTT. Protein sequence: CASSQGQKNTEAFF. The chain uses TRBV3-1 (or the pseudogene TRBV3-2) and TRBJ1-1; D perhaps matches TRBD1 (5 bases). Germline loops: CDR1 LGHDT, CDR2 YNNKEL (reference sequence). Trimming took 1 base from V and 1 from J, leaving 7 bases between them. CDR3 length: 14 residues.

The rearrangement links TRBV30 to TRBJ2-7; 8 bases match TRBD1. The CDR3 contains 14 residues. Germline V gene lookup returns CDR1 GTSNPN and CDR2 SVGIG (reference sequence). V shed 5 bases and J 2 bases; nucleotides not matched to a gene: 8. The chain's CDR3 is CAWVPPDRAYEQYF. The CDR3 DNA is TGTGCCTGGGTGCCCCCGGACAGGGCCTACGAGCAGTACTTC.

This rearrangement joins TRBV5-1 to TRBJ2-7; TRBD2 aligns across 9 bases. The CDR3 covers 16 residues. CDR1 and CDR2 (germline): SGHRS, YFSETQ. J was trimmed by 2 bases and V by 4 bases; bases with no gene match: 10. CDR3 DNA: TGCGCCAGCAGCCCCCTGGAGCGGGGGGACACCTACGAGCAGTACTTC. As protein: CASSPLERGDTYEQYF.

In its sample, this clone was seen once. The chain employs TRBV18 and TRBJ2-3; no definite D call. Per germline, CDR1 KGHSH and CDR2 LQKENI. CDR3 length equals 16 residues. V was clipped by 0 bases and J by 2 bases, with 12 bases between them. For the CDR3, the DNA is TGTGCCAGCTCACCACCGAGAACTTCGTCCACAGATACGCAGTATTTT. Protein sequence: CASSPPRTSSTDTQYF.

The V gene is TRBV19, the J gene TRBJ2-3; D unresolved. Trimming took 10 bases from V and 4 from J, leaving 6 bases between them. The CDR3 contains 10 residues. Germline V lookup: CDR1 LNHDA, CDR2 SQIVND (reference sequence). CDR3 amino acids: CATSADTQYF. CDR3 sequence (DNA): TGTGCCACTTCAGCAGATACGCAGTATTTT.

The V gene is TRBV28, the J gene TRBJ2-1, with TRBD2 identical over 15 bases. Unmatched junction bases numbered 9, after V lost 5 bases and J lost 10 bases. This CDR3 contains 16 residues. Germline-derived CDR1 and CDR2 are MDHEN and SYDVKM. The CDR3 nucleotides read TGTGCCAGCAGTCAAGGACTAGCGGGGGGGCTTGAGGAGCAGTTCTTC. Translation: CASSQGLAGGLEEQFF.

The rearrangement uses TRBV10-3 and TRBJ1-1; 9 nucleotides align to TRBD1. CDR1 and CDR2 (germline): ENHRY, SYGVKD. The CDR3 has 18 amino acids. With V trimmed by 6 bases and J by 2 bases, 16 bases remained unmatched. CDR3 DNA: TGTGCCATCAGGGGCTCGATAACAGGGGGCGGGAATAACACTGAAGCTTTCTTT. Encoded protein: CAIRGSITGGGNNTEAFF.

CDR3 bases: TGTGCCACCAGCAAGGACAGGGGCCGAGAAGAGACCCAGTACTTC. Its translation is CATSKDRGREETQYF. V usage is TRBV15 and J usage is TRBJ2-5, with 9 bases lining up with TRBD1. V lost 4 bases and J lost 3; bases outside the gene matches: 6. This CDR3 contains 15 residues. The germline V gene has CDR1 LNHNV and CDR2 YYDKDF (reference sequence).

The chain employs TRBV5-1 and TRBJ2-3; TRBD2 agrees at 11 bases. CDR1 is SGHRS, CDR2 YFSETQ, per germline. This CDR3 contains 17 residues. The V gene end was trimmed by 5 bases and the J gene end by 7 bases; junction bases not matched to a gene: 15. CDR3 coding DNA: TGCGCCAGCAGTGCTAGCGGGGGGTTCAACCCACACCATACGCAGTATTTT. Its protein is CASSASGGFNPHHTQYF.

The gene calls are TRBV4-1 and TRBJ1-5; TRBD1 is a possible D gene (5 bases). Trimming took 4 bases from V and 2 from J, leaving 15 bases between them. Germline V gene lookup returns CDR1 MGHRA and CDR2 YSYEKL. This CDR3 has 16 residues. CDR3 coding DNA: TGCGCCAGCAGCCTAGACGGGGGTTTAGGCAATCAGCCCCAGCATTTT. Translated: CASSLDGGLGNQPQHF.

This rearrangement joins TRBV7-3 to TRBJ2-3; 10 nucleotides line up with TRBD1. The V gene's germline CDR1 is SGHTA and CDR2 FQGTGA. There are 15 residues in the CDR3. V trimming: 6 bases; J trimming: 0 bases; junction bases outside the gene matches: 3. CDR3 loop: CASSRTGGSTDTQYF. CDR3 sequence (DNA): TGTGCCAGCAGTCGGACAGGGGGTAGCACAGATACGCAGTATTTT.

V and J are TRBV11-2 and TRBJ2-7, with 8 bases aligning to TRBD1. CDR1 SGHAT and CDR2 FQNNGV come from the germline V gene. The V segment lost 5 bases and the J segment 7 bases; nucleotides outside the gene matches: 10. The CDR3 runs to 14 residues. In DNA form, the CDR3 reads TGTGCCAGCAGCCCACCGACAGGGGCTAAGGAGCAGTACTTC. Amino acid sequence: CASSPPTGAKEQYF.

The CDR3 nucleotides read TGTGCCAGCACCGCGAAGAGGACAGGGGCCTACGAGCAGTACTTC. This gives the protein CASTAKRTGAYEQYF. V gene TRBV5-8 combines with J gene TRBJ2-7; TRBD1 agrees at 9 bases. V lost 6 bases, J lost 2 bases, and 9 bases stayed unmatched. There are 15 residues in the CDR3. Looked up from germline, CDR1 is SGHTS and CDR2 is YDEGEE.

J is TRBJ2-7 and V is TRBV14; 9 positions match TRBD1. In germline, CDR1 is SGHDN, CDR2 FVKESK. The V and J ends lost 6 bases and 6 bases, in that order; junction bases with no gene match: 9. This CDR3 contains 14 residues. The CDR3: CASSHGTGLSEQYF. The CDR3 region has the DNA TGTGCCAGCAGTCACGGGACAGGGCTATCCGAGCAGTACTTC.

The CDR3: CASSWDRDIGNTIYF. In nucleotides, the CDR3 is TGTGCCAGCAGCTGGGACAGGGATATTGGAAACACCATATATTTT. The chain couples TRBV5-5 to TRBJ1-3; 9 bases match TRBD1. The CDR3 extends over 15 amino acids. The V gene end was trimmed by 3 bases and the J gene end by 3 bases; junction bases not matched to a gene: 4. Per germline, CDR1 SGHKS and CDR2 YYEKEE (reference sequence).

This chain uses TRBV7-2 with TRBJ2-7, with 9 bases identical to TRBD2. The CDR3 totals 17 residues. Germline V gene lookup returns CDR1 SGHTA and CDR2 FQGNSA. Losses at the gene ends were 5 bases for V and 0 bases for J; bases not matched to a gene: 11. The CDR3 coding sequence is TGTGCCAGCAGCCCGATCATGCTAGCGGGGCGCTCCTACGAGCAGTACTTC. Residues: CASSPIMLAGRSYEQYF.

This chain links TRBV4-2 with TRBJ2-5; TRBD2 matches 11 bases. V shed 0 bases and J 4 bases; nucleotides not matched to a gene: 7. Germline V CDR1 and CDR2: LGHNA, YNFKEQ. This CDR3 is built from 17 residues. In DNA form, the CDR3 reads TGTGCCAGCAGCCAAGATCTAGCGGGGGGAAGGCGAGAGACCCAGTACTTC. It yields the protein CASSQDLAGGRRETQYF.

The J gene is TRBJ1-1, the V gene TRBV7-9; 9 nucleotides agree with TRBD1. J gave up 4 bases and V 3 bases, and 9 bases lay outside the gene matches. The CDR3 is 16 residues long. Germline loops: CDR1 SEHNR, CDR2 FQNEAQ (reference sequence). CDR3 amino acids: CASSFSFPQGATEAFF. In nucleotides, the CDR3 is TGTGCCAGCAGCTTTTCTTTCCCACAGGGGGCCACTGAAGCTTTCTTT.

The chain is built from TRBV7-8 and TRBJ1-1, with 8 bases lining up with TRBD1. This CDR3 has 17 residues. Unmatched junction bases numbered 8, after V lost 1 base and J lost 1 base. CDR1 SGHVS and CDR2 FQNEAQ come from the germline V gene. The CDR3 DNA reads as TGTGCCAGCAGCTTAGAAGACAGGGGTTTTACGAACACTGAAGCTTTCTTT. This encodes CASSLEDRGFTNTEAFF.

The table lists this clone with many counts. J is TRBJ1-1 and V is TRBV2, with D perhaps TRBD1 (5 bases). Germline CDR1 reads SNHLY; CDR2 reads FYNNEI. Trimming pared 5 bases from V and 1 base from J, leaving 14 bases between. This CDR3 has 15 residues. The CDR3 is CASSYMQGPNTEAFF. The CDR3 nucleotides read TGTGCCAGCAGTTATATGCAGGGCCCGAACACTGAAGCTTTCTTT.